This T cell receptor (beta chain) was obtained from a study of cytomegalovirus exposure and HLA in healthy donors. Study-wide results and limits: Association of a missense DCLRE1C variant with TCR beta V- and J-gene trimming was reported in a later analysis. In a later analysis, an Asian-associated ancestry cluster reportedly showed fewer N-insertions than the roughly 690-donor mean. Accurate HLA-A and HLA-B prediction from TCR beta sequences was reported for most subjects. Analysis performed later showed TCR beta chains linked to HLA being more clonally expanded than equally common others.

Remarks on this clone: Its antigen is still unknown.

Germline V gene sequence: CDR1 MNHNS, CDR2 SASEGT. With 7 bases clipped from V and 7 bases from J, the junction kept 5 bases outside the gene matches. This CDR3 is built from 12 residues. The study ran its PCR with 60 Vbeta and 13 Jbeta primers. TCRdb's copy holds only in-frame clones and misses some; the assay was immunoSEQ multiplex PCR. The sample shows some 96,000 clones, approximately 76% of them seen only once. Sample: PBMCs. This TCR was sampled from a woman aged 55-70 years in good health and CMV-seropositive. V usage is TRBV6-1 and J usage is TRBJ2-3; TRBD2 agrees at 7 bases. CDR3 region: CASIQTSYTQYF. For the CDR3, the DNA is TGTGCCAGCATACAGACTAGCTATACGCAGTATTTT.